A selection of T cell receptor beta chains follows, all from one sample in a study of cytomegalovirus exposure and HLA in healthy donors. TCRdb keeps only in-frame clones here, not all; method: immunoSEQ multiplex PCR. The table lists under 95,000 clones, around 90% of them singletons. Sequenced input: PBMCs. These receptors were obtained from a man aged 25-40 years in good health and CMV-seronegative. Both conserved end residues are part of each CDR3. D genes are given only for firm matches.

.	TRBV27	TRBJ1-5	CASSLFYRGLGPKRFQPQHF	TGTGCCAGCAGTTTATTTTATAGGGGCCTCGGGCCAAAGAGGTTTCAGCCCCAGCATTTT
TRBD1	TRBV20-1	TRBJ2-7	CSASTGGQQYF	TGCAGTGCTAGTACAGGGGGTCAGCAGTACTTC
TRBD1	TRBV2	TRBJ1-2	CASTGTGNGYTF	TGTGCCAGCACCGGGACAGGGAATGGCTACACCTTC
TRBD1	TRBV5-1	TRBJ2-2	CASSFGDRDTGELFF	TGCGCCAGCAGCTTTGGTGACAGGGACACCGGGGAGCTGTTTTTT
.	TRBV4-2	TRBJ1-5	CASSQARGNQPQHF	TGTGCCAGCAGCCAAGCCCGGGGGAATCAGCCCCAGCATTTT
.	TRBV27	TRBJ1-1	CASSFGQNTEAFF	TGTGCCAGCAGTTTCGGACAGAACACTGAAGCTTTCTTT
.	TRBV28	TRBJ2-7	CASSLRATGSYEQYF	TGTGCCAGCAGTCTGAGGGCGACAGGTTCCTACGAGCAGTACTTC
.	TRBV6-1	TRBJ1-5	CASSFDQPQHF	TGTGCCAGCAGTTTCGATCAGCCCCAGCATTTT
TRBD2	TRBV6-5	TRBJ2-5	CASSPLAGVPETQYF	TGTGCCAGCAGCCCCTTAGCGGGAGTACCCGAGACCCAGTACTTC
.	TRBV11-2	TRBJ1-1	CASRYEPPGEAFF	TGTGCCAGCAGATACGAACCGCCGGGTGAAGCTTTCTTT